The rows below give T cell receptor beta chains drawn from one sample of a study of T cell responses to AZD1222 COVID-19 vaccine. The table came from immunoSEQ multiplex PCR; TCRdb's copy has only in-frame clones and leaves some out. The table includes 100,000 or so clones, roughly 87% detected once. This specimen was peripheral blood, taken on day 0 of AZD1222 vaccination. These receptors all come from an adult in good health. Both conserved end residues are part of each CDR3. The D gene is left open where the match is weak. A clone size is listed for some rows: how often the clone was seen (once, few, many), or a class if it is expanded.

v_call,clone_size,d_call,j_call,cdr3_nt,cdr3_aa
TRBV25-1,once,NA,TRBJ1-1,TGTGCCAGCAGTGAATTTAAGGGGAGGGGCACTGAAGCTTTCTTT,CASSEFKGRGTEAFF
TRBV5-1,NA,TRBD2,TRBJ2-7,TGCGCCACCGGGACTAGCGGGAGGTTCAGCGAGCAGTACTTC,CATGTSGRFSEQYF
TRBV27,NA,TRBD1,TRBJ1-5,TGTGCCACTCGGGACAGGGAAAATCAGCCCCAGCATTTT,CATRDRENQPQHF
TRBV14,NA,NA,TRBJ1-4,TGTGCCAGCAGCCAGGAACTTAATGAAAAACTGTTTTTT,CASSQELNEKLFF
TRBV5-1,NA,TRBD1,TRBJ1-5,TGCGCCAGCAGCTTGACAGGGGGTTGGAATCAGCCCCAGCATTTT,CASSLTGGWNQPQHF
TRBV5-1,NA,NA,TRBJ1-2,TGCGCCAGCAGCTTGGACAGAGACTATGGCTACACCTTC,CASSLDRDYGYTF
TRBV7-9,NA,NA,TRBJ2-7,TGTGCCAGCAGCTTCAGCTACGAGCAGTACTTC,CASSFSYEQYF
TRBV28,NA,NA,TRBJ1-2,TGTGCCAGCAGTTTAGGGAACTATGGCTACACCTTC,CASSLGNYGYTF
TRBV27,few,TRBD2,TRBJ2-2,TGTGCCAGCAGTTTATTGGCTAGCGGGGGCGGGTACACCGGGGAGCTGTTTTTT,CASSLLASGGGYTGELFF
TRBV3-1/TRBV3-2,NA,NA,TRBJ1-3,TGTGCCAGCAGCCAAGATTCCGGGGGGCTTGGAAACACCATATATTTT,CASSQDSGGLGNTIYF
TRBV15,NA,NA,TRBJ1-2,TGTGCCACCTCCCCCACTGGGGACTATGGCTACACCTTC,CATSPTGDYGYTF
TRBV5-4,NA,NA,TRBJ2-7,TGTGCCAGCAGCTTGGGCAGCACCTACGAGCAGTACTTC,CASSLGSTYEQYF
TRBV6-1,NA,NA,TRBJ1-4,TGTGCCAGCAGTGAAGCAGGGTATCCCCTTAATGAAAAACTGTTTTTT,CASSEAGYPLNEKLFF
TRBV27,few,TRBD1,TRBJ1-1,TGTGCCAGCAGTCACCCTACGCAGACAGGGAAACCCAGTCTGACTTTCTTT,CASSHPTQTGKPSLTFF
TRBV4-1,NA,TRBD2,TRBJ2-3,TGCGCCAGCAGCCAAGACCCGGGACTAGCGGGAGAAATAGATACGCAGTATTTT,CASSQDPGLAGEIDTQYF
TRBV18,NA,NA,TRBJ1-4,TGTGCCAGCTCACCGGTTAATAATGAAAAACTGTTTTTT,CASSPVNNEKLFF
TRBV15,NA,NA,TRBJ2-2,TGTGCCACCAGCGGACAGCCGAACACCGGGGAGCTGTTTTTT,CATSGQPNTGELFF
TRBV28,NA,NA,TRBJ2-1,TGTGCCAGCAGTTTATTTGGTCTCTACAATGAGCAGTTCTTC,CASSLFGLYNEQFF
TRBV2,NA,NA,TRBJ1-6,TGTGCCAGCAGTGTGGCCGGGCTTTTGACTAATTCACCCCTCCACTTT,CASSVAGLLTNSPLHF
TRBV7-6,NA,TRBD1,TRBJ2-3,TGTGCCAGCAGCTCAATGCGACAGACAGGGACCATGCTCACAGATACGCAGTATTTT,CASSSMRQTGTMLTDTQYF
TRBV6-6,once,NA,TRBJ1-5,TGTGCCAGCAGTTATTCCGTGAAAGATAGCAATCAGCCCCAGCATTTT,CASSYSVKDSNQPQHF
TRBV18,NA,TRBD2,TRBJ2-3,TGTGCCAGCTCACCAGTGTCTAGCGGGAGCCCAGATACGCAGTATTTT,CASSPVSSGSPDTQYF
TRBV6-1,NA,TRBD1,TRBJ1-2,TGTGCCAGCAGTGAAGCAGGGGGACCGGGACAGGGACACTATGGCTACACCTTC,CASSEAGGPGQGHYGYTF
TRBV5-1,NA,TRBD2,TRBJ2-7,TGCGCCAGCAGCTTGGCAGGCTCTAGCGGGGGGAATGAGCAGTACTTC,CASSLAGSSGGNEQYF
TRBV7-2,NA,NA,TRBJ1-2,TGTGCCAGCAGCTACACCCAGCGTCTCGGCTACACCTTC,CASSYTQRLGYTF
TRBV3-1/TRBV3-2,NA,NA,TRBJ2-5,TGTGCCAGCAGTGAAGCCGGGAGTATCCGGTCGCCATTGTGGGAGACCCAGTACTTC,CASSEAGSIRSPLWETQYF
TRBV14,once,TRBD1,TRBJ1-1,TGTGCCAGCAGCCCCTTGGGACAGGGGAGGACTGAAGCTTTCTTT,CASSPLGQGRTEAFF
TRBV29-1,NA,NA,TRBJ2-3,TGCAGCGTGGGAATGGGGGACTTTAGGGATACGCAGTATTTT,CSVGMGDFRDTQYF
TRBV5-1,NA,TRBD1,TRBJ2-7,TGCGCCAGCAGCTTGGGAGGGACAGGGACCTACGAGCAGTACTTC,CASSLGGTGTYEQYF
TRBV19,NA,TRBD2,TRBJ2-7,TGTGCCAGTAGTCGGGGGGAGGCGAACTACGAGCAGTACTTC,CASSRGEANYEQYF
TRBV6-1,NA,NA,TRBJ1-4,TGTGCCAGCAGTGAGTTTCTTGGGGCAACTAATGAAAAACTGTTTTTT,CASSEFLGATNEKLFF
TRBV5-4,NA,NA,TRBJ2-7,TGTGCCAGCAGCAGGGGACCCTACGAGCAGTACTTC,CASSRGPYEQYF
TRBV5-5,NA,NA,TRBJ1-5,TGTGCCAGCAGCTTGGGGTGGACGGGAAGCCAACAGCCCCAGCATTTT,CASSLGWTGSQQPQHF
TRBV5-1,once,NA,TRBJ2-3,TGCGCCAGCGGACTTGGGGACGGGGGCACAGATACGCAGTATTTT,CASGLGDGGTDTQYF